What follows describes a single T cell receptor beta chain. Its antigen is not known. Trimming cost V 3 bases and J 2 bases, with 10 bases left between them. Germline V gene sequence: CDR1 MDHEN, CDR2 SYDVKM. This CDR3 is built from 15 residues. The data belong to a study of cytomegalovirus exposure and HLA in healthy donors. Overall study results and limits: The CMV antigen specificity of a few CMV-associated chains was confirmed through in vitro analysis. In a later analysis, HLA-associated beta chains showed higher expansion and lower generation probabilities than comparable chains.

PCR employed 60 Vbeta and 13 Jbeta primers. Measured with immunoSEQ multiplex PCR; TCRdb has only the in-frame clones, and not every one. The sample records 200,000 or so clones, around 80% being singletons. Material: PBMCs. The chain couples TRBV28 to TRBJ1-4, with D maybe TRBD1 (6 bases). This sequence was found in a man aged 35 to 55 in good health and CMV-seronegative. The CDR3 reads CASSFQGQTNEKLFF. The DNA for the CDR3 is TGTGCCAGCAGTTTCCAGGGGCAGACTAATGAAAAACTGTTTTTT.